This TCR beta chain was recorded in a study of CD8 T cells in ankylosing spondylitis. Whole-study results and caveats: A number of the motif variants had already been described in reactive arthritis synovial fluid and blood. Apparently characteristic of ankylosing spondylitis blood was a TCR beta motif (about eight highly homologous variants). Reportedly, matched ankylosing spondylitis synovial fluid was significantly enriched for disease-linked clones.

Library preparation for TCR beta used quantitative 5'-RACE with molecular barcodes. TCRdb reprocessed the 5' RACE reads via MiXCR and lists one record per CDR3 protein. This table holds some 270,000 distinct CDR3 sequences, 18% found once. This clonotype was detected only a few times. No antigen is known for it. This TCR derives from a male donor with ankylosing spondylitis or in good health (not recorded which). Input material: blood, either unsorted or a sorted T cell fraction (not recorded which).

The CDR3 is CASSFRGSEQYF. The CDR3 coding sequence is TGTGCCAGCAGCTTTCGGGGGTCCGAGCAGTACTTC. This sequence joins TRBV7-9 and TRBJ2-7; D is perhaps TRBD2 (6 bases). V was trimmed by 3 bases and J by 6 bases, leaving 9 bases between them. The CDR3 is 12 amino acids. Germline V gene data show CDR1 as SEHNR and CDR2 as FQNEAQ (reference sequence).